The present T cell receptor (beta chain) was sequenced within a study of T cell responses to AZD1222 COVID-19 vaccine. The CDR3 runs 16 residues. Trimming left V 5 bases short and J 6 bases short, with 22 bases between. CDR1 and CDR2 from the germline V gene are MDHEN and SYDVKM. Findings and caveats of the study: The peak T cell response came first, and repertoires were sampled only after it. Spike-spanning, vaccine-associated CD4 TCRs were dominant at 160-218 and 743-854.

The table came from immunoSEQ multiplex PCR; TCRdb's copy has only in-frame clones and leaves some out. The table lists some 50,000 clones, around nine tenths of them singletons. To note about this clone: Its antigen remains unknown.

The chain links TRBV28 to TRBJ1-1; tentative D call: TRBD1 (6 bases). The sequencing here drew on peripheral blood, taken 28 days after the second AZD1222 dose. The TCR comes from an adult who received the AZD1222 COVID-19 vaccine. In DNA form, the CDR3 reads TGTGCCAGCAGTACTCCCCGATGGCTGGGGGCTGCTGAAGCTTTCTTT. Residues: CASSTPRWLGAAEAFF.